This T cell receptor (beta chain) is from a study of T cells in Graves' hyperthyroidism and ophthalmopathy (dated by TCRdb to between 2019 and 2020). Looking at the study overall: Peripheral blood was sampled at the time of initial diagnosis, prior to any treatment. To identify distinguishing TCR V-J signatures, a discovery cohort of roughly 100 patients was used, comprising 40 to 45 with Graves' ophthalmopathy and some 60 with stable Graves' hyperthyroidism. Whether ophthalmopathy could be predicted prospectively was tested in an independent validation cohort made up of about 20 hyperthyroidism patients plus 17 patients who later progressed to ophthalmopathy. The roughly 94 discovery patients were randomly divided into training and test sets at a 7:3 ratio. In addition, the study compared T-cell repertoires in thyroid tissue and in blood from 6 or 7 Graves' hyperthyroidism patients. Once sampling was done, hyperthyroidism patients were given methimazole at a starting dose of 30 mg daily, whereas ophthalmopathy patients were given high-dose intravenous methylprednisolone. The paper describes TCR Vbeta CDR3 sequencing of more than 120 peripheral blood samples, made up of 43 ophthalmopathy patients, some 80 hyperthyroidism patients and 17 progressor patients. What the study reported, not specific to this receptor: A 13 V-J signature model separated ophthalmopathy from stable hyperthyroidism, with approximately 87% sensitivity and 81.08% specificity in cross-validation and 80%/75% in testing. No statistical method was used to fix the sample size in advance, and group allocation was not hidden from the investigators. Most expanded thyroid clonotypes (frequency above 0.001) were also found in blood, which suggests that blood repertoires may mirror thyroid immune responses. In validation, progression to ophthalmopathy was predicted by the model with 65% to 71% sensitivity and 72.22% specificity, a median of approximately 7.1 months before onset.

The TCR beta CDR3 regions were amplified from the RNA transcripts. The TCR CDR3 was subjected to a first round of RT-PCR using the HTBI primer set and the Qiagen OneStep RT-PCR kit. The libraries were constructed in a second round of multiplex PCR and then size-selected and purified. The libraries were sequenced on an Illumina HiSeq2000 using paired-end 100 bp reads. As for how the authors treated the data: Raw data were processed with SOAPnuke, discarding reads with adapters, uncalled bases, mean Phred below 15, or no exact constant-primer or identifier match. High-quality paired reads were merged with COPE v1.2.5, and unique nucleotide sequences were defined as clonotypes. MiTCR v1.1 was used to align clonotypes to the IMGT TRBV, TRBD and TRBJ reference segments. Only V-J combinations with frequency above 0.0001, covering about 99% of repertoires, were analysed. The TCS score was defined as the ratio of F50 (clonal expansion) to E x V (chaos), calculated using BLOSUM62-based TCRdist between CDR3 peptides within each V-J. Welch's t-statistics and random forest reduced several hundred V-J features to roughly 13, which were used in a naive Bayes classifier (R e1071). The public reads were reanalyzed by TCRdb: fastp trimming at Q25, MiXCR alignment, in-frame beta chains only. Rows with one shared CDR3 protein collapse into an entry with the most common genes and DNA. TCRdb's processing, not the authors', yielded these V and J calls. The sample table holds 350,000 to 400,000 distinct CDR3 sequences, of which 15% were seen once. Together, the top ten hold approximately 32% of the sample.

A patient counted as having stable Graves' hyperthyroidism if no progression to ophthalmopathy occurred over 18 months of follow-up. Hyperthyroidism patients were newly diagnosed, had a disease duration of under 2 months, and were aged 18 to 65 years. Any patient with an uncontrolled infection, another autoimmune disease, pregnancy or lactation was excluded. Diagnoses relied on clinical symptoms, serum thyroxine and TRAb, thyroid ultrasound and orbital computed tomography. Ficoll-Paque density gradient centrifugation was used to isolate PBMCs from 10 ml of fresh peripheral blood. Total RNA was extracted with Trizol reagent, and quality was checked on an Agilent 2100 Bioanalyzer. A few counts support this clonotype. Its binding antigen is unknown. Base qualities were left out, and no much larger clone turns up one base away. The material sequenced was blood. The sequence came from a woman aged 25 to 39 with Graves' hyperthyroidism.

The nucleotide sequence reads TGTGCCAGCAGTCCCCGAGGCATACCATCTAGCAATCAGCCCCAGCATTTT. This yields the protein CASSPRGIPSSNQPQHF. The rearrangement combines TRBV6-1 with TRBJ1-5, with no confident D gene call. The CDR3 runs 17 amino acids, cysteine and phenylalanine included. Of all the DNA, just the CDR3 is kept, 51 bases in frame from base 1. CDR1 is given as MNHNS and CDR2 as SASEGT, both from the germline V gene. Trimming takes 5 bases from V and 0 bases from J, and the germline ends sit 17 bases apart.